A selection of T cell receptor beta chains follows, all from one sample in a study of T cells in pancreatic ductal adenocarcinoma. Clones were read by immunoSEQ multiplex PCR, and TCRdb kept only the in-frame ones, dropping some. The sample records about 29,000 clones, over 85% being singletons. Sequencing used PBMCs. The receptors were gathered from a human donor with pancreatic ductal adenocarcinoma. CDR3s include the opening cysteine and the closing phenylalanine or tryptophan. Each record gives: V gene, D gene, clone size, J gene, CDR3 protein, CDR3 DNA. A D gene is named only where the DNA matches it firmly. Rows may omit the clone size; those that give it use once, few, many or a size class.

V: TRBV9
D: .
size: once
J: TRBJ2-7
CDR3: CASSVSRLSYEQYF
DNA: TGTGCCAGCAGCGTAAGTCGGTTGTCCTACGAGCAGTACTTC

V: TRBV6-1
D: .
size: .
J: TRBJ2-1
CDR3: CASSWRADVRDEQFF
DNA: TGTGCCAGCAGCTGGCGTGCGGACGTTCGGGATGAGCAGTTCTTC

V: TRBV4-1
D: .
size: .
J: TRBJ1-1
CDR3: CASSQVGDNTEAFF
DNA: TGCGCCAGCAGCCAAGTCGGAGACAACACTGAAGCTTTCTTT

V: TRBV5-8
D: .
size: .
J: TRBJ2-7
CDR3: CASSLRLWETTYEQYF
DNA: TGTGCCAGCAGCTTGCGGCTCTGGGAGACCACCTACGAGCAGTACTTC

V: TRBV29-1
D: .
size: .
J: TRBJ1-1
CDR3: CSVEDWRGREAFF
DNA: TGCAGCGTTGAAGATTGGCGCGGGCGTGAAGCTTTCTTT

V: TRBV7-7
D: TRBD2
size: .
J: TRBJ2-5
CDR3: CASSLGGLAGVGETQYF
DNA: TGTGCTAGCAGCTTAGGGGGACTAGCGGGAGTCGGGGAGACCCAGTACTTC

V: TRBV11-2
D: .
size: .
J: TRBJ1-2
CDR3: CASSSRRGTYGYTF
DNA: TGTGCCAGCAGCTCTAGGAGGGGGACCTATGGCTACACCTTC

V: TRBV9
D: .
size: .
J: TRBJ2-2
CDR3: CASSVAPSDGELFF
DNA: TGTGCCAGCAGCGTAGCCCCCTCTGACGGGGAGCTGTTTTTT

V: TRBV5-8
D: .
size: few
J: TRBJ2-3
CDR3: CASSLGHSADTQYF
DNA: TGTGCCAGCAGCTTGGGGCACTCAGCAGATACGCAGTATTTT

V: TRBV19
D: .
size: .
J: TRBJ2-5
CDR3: CASSSSSALLETQYF
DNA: TGTGCCAGTTCCTCCTCTAGCGCCCTCCTGGAGACCCAGTACTTC

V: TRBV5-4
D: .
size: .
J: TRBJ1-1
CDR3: CASSLDGYKGTEAFF
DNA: TGTGCCAGCAGCTTGGACGGATATAAGGGCACTGAAGCTTTCTTT

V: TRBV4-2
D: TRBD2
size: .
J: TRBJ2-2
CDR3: CASSQFSGASGSVGELFF
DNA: TGTGCCAGCAGCCAATTTTCAGGGGCTAGCGGGAGTGTCGGGGAGCTGTTTTTT

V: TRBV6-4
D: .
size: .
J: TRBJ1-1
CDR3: CASTLVRGRNTEAFF
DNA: TGTGCCAGCACCCTCGTCCGGGGTCGGAACACTGAAGCTTTCTTT

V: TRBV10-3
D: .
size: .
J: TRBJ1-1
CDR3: CATSETLTQNTEAFF
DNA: TGTGCCACCAGTGAGACCCTGACTCAGAACACTGAAGCTTTCTTT

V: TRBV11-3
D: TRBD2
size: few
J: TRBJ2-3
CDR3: CASSFQLAGGTDTQYF
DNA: TGTGCCAGCAGCTTCCAGTTGGCGGGAGGGACAGATACGCAGTATTTT